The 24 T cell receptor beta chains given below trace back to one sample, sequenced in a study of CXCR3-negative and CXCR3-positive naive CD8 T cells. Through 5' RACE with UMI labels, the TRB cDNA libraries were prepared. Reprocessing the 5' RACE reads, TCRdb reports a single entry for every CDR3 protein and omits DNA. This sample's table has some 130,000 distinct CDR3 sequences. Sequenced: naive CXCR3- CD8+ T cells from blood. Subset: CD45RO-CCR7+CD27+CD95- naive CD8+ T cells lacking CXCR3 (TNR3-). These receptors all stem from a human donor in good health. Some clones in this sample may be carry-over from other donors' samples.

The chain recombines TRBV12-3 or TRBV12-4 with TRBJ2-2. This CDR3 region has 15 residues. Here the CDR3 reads CASRYSGRDTGELFF.

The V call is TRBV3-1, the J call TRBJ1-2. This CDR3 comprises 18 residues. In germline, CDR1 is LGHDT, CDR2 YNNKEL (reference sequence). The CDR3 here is CASSQGWEWSFTNYGYTF.

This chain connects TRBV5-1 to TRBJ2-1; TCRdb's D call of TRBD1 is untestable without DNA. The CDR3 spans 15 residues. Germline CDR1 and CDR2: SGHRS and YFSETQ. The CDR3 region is CASSLGQGAINEQFF.

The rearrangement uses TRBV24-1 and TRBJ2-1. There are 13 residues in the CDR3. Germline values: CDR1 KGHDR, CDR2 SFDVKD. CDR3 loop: CATRAKSYNEQFF.

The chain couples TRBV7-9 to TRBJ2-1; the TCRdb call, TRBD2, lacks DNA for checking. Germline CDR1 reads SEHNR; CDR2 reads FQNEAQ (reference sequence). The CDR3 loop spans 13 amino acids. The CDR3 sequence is CASSPRLVDEQFF.

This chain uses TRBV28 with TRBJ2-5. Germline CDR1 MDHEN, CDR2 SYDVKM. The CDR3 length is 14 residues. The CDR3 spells CASSLGIHQETQYF.

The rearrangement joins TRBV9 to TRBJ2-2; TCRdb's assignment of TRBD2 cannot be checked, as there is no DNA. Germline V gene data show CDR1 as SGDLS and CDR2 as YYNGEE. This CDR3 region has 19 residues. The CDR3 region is CASSVSRLAGRPNTGELFF.

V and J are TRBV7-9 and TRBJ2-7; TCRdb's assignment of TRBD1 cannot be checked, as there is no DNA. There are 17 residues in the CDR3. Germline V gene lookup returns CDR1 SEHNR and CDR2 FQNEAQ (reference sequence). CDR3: CASSLASPGQGAYEQYF.

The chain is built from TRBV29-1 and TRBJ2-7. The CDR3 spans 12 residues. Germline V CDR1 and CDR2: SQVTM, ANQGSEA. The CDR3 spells CSVVGSGYEQYF.

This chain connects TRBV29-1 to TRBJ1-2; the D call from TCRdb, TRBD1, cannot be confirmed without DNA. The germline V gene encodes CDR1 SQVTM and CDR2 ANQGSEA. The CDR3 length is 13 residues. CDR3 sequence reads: CSDQPTGTYGYTF.

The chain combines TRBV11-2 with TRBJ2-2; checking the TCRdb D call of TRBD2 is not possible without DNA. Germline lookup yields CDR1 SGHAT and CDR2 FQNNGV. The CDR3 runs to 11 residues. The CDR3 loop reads CASSGTPWLFF.

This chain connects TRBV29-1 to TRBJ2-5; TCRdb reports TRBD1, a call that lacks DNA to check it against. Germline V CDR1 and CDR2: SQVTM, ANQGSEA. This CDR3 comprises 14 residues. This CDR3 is CSVERDRGPETQYF.

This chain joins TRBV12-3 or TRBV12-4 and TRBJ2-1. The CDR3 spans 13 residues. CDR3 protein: CASTDVGYNEQFF.

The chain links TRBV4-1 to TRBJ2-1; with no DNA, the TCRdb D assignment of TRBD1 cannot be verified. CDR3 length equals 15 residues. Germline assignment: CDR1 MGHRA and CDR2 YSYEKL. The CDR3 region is CASSPWEGAMDEQFF.

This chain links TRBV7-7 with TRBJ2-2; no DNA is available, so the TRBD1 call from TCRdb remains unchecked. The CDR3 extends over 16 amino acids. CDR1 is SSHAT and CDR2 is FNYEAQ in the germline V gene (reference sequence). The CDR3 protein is CASGAPGQVFTGELFF.

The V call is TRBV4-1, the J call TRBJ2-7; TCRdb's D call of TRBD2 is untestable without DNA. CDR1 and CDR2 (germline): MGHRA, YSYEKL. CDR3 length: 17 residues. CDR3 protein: CASSQDSHRGLGYEQYF.

The CDR3 protein is CASSIGGQQYEQYF. This rearrangement joins TRBV19 to TRBJ2-7; TCRdb's D call, TRBD1, is unchecked because there is no DNA. This CDR3 has 14 residues. CDR1 and CDR2 (germline): LNHDA, SQIVND (reference sequence). The variable domain in full, with the rest retrieved from reference TRBV19 and TRBJ2-7, is DGGITQSPKYLFRKEGQNVTLSCEQNLNHDAMYWYRQDPGQGLRLIYYSQIVNDFQKGDIAEGYSVSREKKESFPLTVTSAQKNPTAFYLCASSIGGQQYEQYFGPGTRLTVT.

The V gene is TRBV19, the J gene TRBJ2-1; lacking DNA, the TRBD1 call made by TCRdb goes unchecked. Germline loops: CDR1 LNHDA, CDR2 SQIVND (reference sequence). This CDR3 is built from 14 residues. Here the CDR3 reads CASSPTGIYNEQFF.

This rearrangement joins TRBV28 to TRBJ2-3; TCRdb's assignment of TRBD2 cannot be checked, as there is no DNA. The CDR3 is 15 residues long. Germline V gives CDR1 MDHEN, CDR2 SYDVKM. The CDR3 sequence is CASSWSGMSTDTQYF.

The chain's CDR3 is CSVEDPRAPGYTF. The chain employs TRBV29-1 and TRBJ1-2; TCRdb's D call of TRBD1 is untestable without DNA. The CDR3 contains 13 residues. Germline loops: CDR1 SQVTM, CDR2 ANQGSEA.

The CDR3 spells CASSLWTEHSYNEQFF. The chain carries TRBV13 and TRBJ2-1. CDR3 length: 16 amino acids. Per germline, CDR1 PRHDT and CDR2 FYEKMQ (reference sequence).

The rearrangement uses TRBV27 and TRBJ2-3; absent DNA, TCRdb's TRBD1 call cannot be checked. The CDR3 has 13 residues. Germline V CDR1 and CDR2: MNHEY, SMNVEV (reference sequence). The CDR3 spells CASSTGSGNTQYF.

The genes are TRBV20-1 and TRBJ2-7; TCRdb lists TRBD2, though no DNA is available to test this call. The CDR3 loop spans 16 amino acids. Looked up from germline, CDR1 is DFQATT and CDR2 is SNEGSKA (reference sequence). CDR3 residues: CSARNPRALQGYEQYF.

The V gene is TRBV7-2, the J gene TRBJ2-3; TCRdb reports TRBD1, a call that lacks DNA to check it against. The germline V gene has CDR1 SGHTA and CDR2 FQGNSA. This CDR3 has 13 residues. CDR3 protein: CALWTGAKDTQYF.